This paragraph covers one T cell receptor beta chain sequence. Its antigen is currently not known. The sample holds no much larger clone one base away, and base qualities are not on file. These data originate in a study of technical replicates of blood from several donors (TCRdb year 2017). Trimming accounts for 7 bases at V and 4 bases at J, while the number of junction bases matched to no gene is 5. The CDR3 runs 14 amino acids, cysteine and phenylalanine included. The CDR3 DNA has 42 bases and is translated from base 1. CDR1 and CDR2 were assigned from the germline V gene as ENHRY and SYGVKD. The receptor library was made with the immunoSEQ multiplex PCR assay. The clones in this table, taken by TCRdb from immuneACCESS, are in-frame only. Not every clone is retained; where verified, under half of the shortfall comes from an unresolved V gene, and the cause of the rest is unknown. In this sample the table shows around 63,000 clones, 95% to 98% of which occur a single time. The top ten hold roughly 0.16% of the sample.

The receptor's source is a human donor in good health. The rearranged chain carries TRBV10-3 and TRBJ2-7, with 12 middle bases fitting TRBD1. Material for sequencing was T cells isolated from PBMCs. The CDR3 reads CAINPGQGAYEQYF. DNA sequence: TGTGCCATCAACCCGGGACAGGGGGCTTACGAGCAGTACTTC.